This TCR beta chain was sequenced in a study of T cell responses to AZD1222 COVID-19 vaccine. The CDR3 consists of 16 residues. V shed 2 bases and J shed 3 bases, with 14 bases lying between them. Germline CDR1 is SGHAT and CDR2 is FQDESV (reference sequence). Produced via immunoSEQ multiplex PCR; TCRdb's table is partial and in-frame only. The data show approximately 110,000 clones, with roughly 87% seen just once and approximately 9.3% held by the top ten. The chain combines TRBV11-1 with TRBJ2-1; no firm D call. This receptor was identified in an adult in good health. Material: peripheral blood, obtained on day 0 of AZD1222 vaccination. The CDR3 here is CASSLKDPVLYNEQFF. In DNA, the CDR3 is TGTGCCAGCAGCTTAAAAGACCCGGTCCTCTACAATGAGCAGTTCTTC.